Listed below are T cell receptor beta chains from one sample, sequenced in a study of glioma-infiltrating T cells after dendritic cell vaccination. Clones were sequenced by immunoSEQ multiplex PCR, and TCRdb holds only the in-frame ones, with some missing. The sample shows about 30,000 clones, 90% to 95% of them seen only once. The source material was blood, sampled before dendritic cell vaccination. These receptors were taken from a human donor with glioblastoma. Each CDR3 is given without its conserved first and last residue. Each record gives: V gene, CDR3 protein.

TRBV4-1,ASSQGDRVETQY
TRBV2,ASSLGDNYGYT
TRBV2,ASSPQGIYEQY
TRBV9,ASSPTGSDSPLH
TRBV19,ASSRLADTQY
TRBV5-4,ASTLGGENIQY
TRBV19,ASSNRQLNQPQH
TRBV5-8,ASSLGSRGQY
TRBV11-3,ASSFRGANTGELF
TRBV11-2,ASSLDFRVYEQY
TRBV5-6,ASSLIRGSGETQY
TRBV27,ATLQSPRLYNSPLH
TRBV6-1,ASSESSLGGPQH
TRBV25-1,ASSEGWTGTYEQY
TRBV7-2,ASSLAASGGYNEQF
TRBV7-8,ASSRPRGNTGELF
TRBV10-3,AIRRQDNQPQH